This TCR beta chain was identified in a study of T cell repertoires in cytomegalovirus infection. The length of the CDR3 is 12 residues. The ends were cut back, 10 bases at V and 7 bases at J, with 16 bases in the middle. From germline, CDR1 is SGHVS and CDR2 FQNEAQ. TCRdb itself ran the reads through MiXCR, one entry per CDR3 protein. The sample gives 680,000 or so distinct CDR3 sequences, under 40% of which show up once; roughly 2.9% is in the top ten. Sequencing was done on a sample of PBMCs. The source is a human donor in good health (CMV status not recorded). Some clones in this sample may be carry-over from other donors' samples. This sequence joins TRBV7-8 and TRBJ1-2, with D possibly TRBD1 on 6 matching bases. CDR3 DNA sequence: TGTGCCACCCGACTCCAGGGGACTGGCTACACCTTC. Its protein product is CATRLQGTGYTF.